This entry describes one TCR beta chain. Trimming cost V 1 base and J 7 bases; bases outside gene matches: 6. This CDR3 spans 15 amino acids. Germline V gene lookup returns CDR1 LGHNA and CDR2 YSLEER. These data are taken from a study of T-cell memory formation after mild COVID-19. One entry per CDR3 protein results from TCRdb running MiXCR on the 5' RACE reads. The sample lists 300,000 to 350,000 distinct CDR3 sequences, 10% to 15% seen once, with about a fifth in the top ten. This chain links TRBV4-3 with TRBJ1-4, with 7 bases fitting TRBD1. The sample was PBMCs or a T cell subset sorted from them (not recorded which). This TCR derives from a man in his late teens or twenties who had mild COVID-19 (a few samples of this study predate the infection). Cell type and time point are not known. As DNA, the CDR3 is TGCGCCAGCAGCCAAGCCGAGACAGGGACTGAAAAACTGTTTTTT. Its translation: CASSQAETGTEKLFF.